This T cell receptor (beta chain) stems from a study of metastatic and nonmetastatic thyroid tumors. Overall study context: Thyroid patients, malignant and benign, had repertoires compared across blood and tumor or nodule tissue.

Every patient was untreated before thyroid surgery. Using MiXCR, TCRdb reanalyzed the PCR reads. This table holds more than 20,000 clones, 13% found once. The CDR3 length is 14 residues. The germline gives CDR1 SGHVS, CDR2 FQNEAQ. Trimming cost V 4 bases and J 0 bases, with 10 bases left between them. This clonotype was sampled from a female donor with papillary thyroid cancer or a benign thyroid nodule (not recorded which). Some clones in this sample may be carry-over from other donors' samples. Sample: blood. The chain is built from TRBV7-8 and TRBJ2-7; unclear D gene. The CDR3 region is CASSWAKSSYEQYF. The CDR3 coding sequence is TGTGCCAGCAGCTGGGCCAAGAGCTCCTACGAGCAGTACTTC.